Presented here are 24 T cell receptor beta chains from one specimen sequenced in a study of T cells in Graves' hyperthyroidism and ophthalmopathy. Amplification targeted TCR beta CDR3 regions from RNA transcripts. The HTBI primer set was used in a first-round RT-PCR of the TCR CDR3. MiXCR was run by TCRdb on the multiplex PCR reads, yielding one entry per CDR3 protein. This table holds 700,000 to 850,000 distinct CDR3 sequences, about 35% found once. The source material was blood. The receptors come from a woman in her forties with Graves' hyperthyroidism.

The chain links TRBV7-9 to TRBJ2-7; D gene uncertain. Germline V gene lookup returns CDR1 SEHNR and CDR2 FQNEAQ (reference sequence). V was trimmed by 0 bases and J by 2 bases, leaving 20 bases between them. The length of the CDR3 is 18 residues. CDR3 sequence reads: CASSLAGVQSLSTYEQYF. The DNA for the CDR3 is TGTGCCAGCAGCTTAGCGGGTGTCCAAAGTCTTTCTACCTACGAGCAGTACTTC.

This clonotype was seen only a few times. CDR3 region: CASREQGANSPLHF. The CDR3 region has the DNA TGTGCCAGCAGGGAACAGGGGGCGAATTCACCCCTCCACTTT. The chain combines TRBV6-1 with TRBJ1-6; TRBD1 matches 9 bases. Germline trimming cut 6 bases from V and 7 bases from J; bases unmatched to any gene: 4. The CDR3 consists of 14 residues. Germline V gene sequence: CDR1 MNHNS, CDR2 SASEGT.

The chain joins TRBV10-2 to TRBJ1-2, with D tentatively TRBD1 (5 bases). The CDR3 has 13 amino acids. Germline CDR1 is WSHSY and CDR2 is SAAADI. The V gene lost 6 bases and the J gene lost 4 bases, with 12 bases spanning the gap. DNA of the CDR3: TGCGCCAGCAGCTCACAGGAGGCCTATGGCTACACCTTC. This encodes CASSSQEAYGYTF.

Many counts were recorded for this clonotype. This rearrangement joins TRBV2 to TRBJ1-6; D uncertain. The V gene lost 3 bases and the J gene lost 10 bases, with 13 bases spanning the gap. Germline V gives CDR1 SNHLY, CDR2 FYNNEI. This CDR3 is built from 14 residues. The CDR3 DNA follows: TGTGCCAGCAGTGATATGTGGGAAGGATCACCCCTCCACTTT. Protein: CASSDMWEGSPLHF.

The genes are TRBV24-1 and TRBJ1-3; no definite D call. The germline V and J ends were trimmed by 7 bases and 0 bases, with 12 bases remaining between them. The CDR3 covers 15 residues. Germline V gene sequence: CDR1 KGHDR, CDR2 SFDVKD. The DNA of the CDR3 is TGTGCCACCAGCGACCCAGCCACCTCTGGAAACACCATATATTTT. Residues: CATSDPATSGNTIYF.

This clonotype occurred a few times. The chain couples TRBV6-5 to TRBJ1-1, with D hard to call. The length of the CDR3 is 13 residues. V lost 6 bases and J 5 bases, leaving 13 bases between the germline ends. Per the germline V gene, CDR1 is MNHEY and CDR2 is SVGAGI. The CDR3 bases are TGTGCCAGCAGCCACGGAGCCCAGACTGAAGCTTTCTTT. This sequence encodes CASSHGAQTEAFF.

The rearrangement joins TRBV10-3 to TRBJ1-5, with TRBD1 identical over 10 bases. The V gene's germline CDR1 is ENHRY and CDR2 SYGVKD. This CDR3 is built from 15 residues. Unmatched junction bases numbered 7, after V lost 5 bases and J lost 6 bases. The CDR3 DNA reads TGTGCCATCAGTATGGGACAGGGGTTAGGTCAGCCCCAGCATTTT. Translation: CAISMGQGLGQPQHF.

This clonotype was recorded at least ten times. The chain recombines TRBV12-3 or TRBV12-4 with TRBJ1-2, with 11 bases matching TRBD1. Unmatched junction bases numbered 4, after V lost 6 bases and J lost 1 base. CDR3 length equals 15 residues. The CDR3 DNA reads TGTGCCAGCAGGGTGGGACAGGGGGTTAACTATGGCTACACCTTC. The encoded protein is CASRVGQGVNYGYTF.

V usage is TRBV19 and J usage is TRBJ2-7; 9 bases fit TRBD1. The CDR3 extends over 14 amino acids. The V gene end was trimmed by 3 bases and the J gene end by 4 bases; junction bases not matched to a gene: 4. The germline CDR1 and CDR2 sequences are LNHDA and SQIVND (reference sequence). Here the CDR3 DNA reads TGTGCCAGTAGTATCTGGGACAGGGAATACGAGCAGTACTTC. Encoded protein: CASSIWDREYEQYF.

J is TRBJ2-3 and V is TRBV10-3, with D unclear. Between the trimmed V and J ends, which lost 4 bases and 4 bases, there was a span of 6 bases. Germline V lookup: CDR1 ENHRY, CDR2 SYGVKD. The CDR3 covers 12 residues. CDR3 sequence reads: CAISGRADTQYF. In DNA form, the CDR3 reads TGTGCCATCAGTGGAAGGGCAGATACGCAGTATTTT.

This clonotype has more than one count but fewer than ten. The chain links TRBV19 to TRBJ1-1, with 10 positions matching TRBD1. The J segment lost 0 bases and the V segment lost 4 bases, leaving 5 bases of the junction unmatched. The CDR3 totals 16 residues. The germline gives CDR1 LNHDA, CDR2 SQIVND (reference sequence). The CDR3 sequence is CASSTQTGGLNTEAFF. The CDR3 bases are TGTGCCAGTAGTACTCAGACAGGGGGCTTGAACACTGAAGCTTTCTTT.

The genes are TRBV7-9 and TRBJ2-7; the D gene is possibly TRBD1 (6 bases). The V gene's germline CDR1 is SEHNR and CDR2 FQNEAQ (reference sequence). The CDR3 loop spans 15 amino acids. The V end lost 5 bases, the J end lost 0 bases, and 14 bases lay between the germline ends. CDR3 sequence: CASSELTGSSYEQYF. The CDR3 nucleotides read TGTGCCAGCAGCGAACTCACAGGGAGCTCCTACGAGCAGTACTTC.

This clonotype was counted at least ten times. V is TRBV2 and J is TRBJ1-2; D is uncertain. Germline values: CDR1 SNHLY, CDR2 FYNNEI. This CDR3 spans 17 amino acids. Trimming removed 6 bases from V and 3 bases from J, with 23 bases in between. The CDR3 coding sequence is TGTGCCAGCAGCCTTTTCACGTTCAGCCGGTCGGACTATGGCTACACCTTC. Its translation is CASSLFTFSRSDYGYTF.

This clonotype has a count of ten or more. The CDR3 sequence is CASSEWSGANVLTF. The CDR3, as DNA: TGCGCCAGCAGTGAGTGGTCTGGGGCCAACGTCCTGACTTTC. J is TRBJ2-6 and V is TRBV10-2; the D is unclear. Germline V gene sequence: CDR1 WSHSY, CDR2 SAAADI. The CDR3 is made up of 14 amino acids. V lost 1 base to trimming and J lost 1 base, with 2 bases between them.

The sample holds a few counts of this clonotype. This CDR3 reads CASSYSTAPYEQYF. The CDR3 DNA follows: TGTGCCAGCAGTTACTCGACAGCACCCTACGAGCAGTACTTC. This chain joins TRBV6-6 and TRBJ2-7, with D possibly matching TRBD1 (5 bases). Between the trimmed V and J ends, which lost 0 bases and 2 bases, there was a span of 8 bases. The germline gives CDR1 MNHNY, CDR2 SVGAGI (reference sequence). The CDR3 extends over 14 amino acids.

This clonotype was picked up a small number of times. The rearrangement uses TRBV19 and TRBJ2-5; the D is unclear. V dropped 3 bases and J dropped 1 base, with 9 bases sitting between them. CDR1 is LNHDA, CDR2 SQIVND, per germline (reference sequence). The CDR3 loop spans 14 amino acids. CDR3: CASSISNGQETQYF. DNA for the CDR3: TGTGCCAGTAGTATTTCCAACGGCCAAGAGACCCAGTACTTC.

V usage is TRBV10-1 and J usage is TRBJ1-5; unclear D gene. The tail of the sequence fits TRBJ2-3 better, so the J call may be wrong. Germline V CDR1 and CDR2: WNHNN, SYGVQD (reference sequence). The CDR3 totals 15 residues. The CDR3 bases are TGCGCCAGCACGCCTAACGGGTCACGCACAGATACGCAGTATTTT. This translates into CASTPNGSRTDTQYF.

This clonotype was observed a handful of times. V and J are TRBV5-5 and TRBJ1-5; the D gene is possibly TRBD1 (5 bases). V dropped 4 bases and J dropped 0 bases, with 11 bases sitting between them. CDR1 and CDR2 (germline): SGHKS, YYEKEE (reference sequence). CDR3 length: 15 residues. CDR3 sequence (DNA): TGTGCCAGCAGCACGGGACCGACTAGCAATCAGCCCCAGCATTTT. Encoded protein: CASSTGPTSNQPQHF.

This clonotype was observed at least ten times. This chain uses TRBV2 with TRBJ1-4; 9 bases line up with TRBD1. The germline gives CDR1 SNHLY, CDR2 FYNNEI. V shed 7 bases and J 7 bases; nucleotides not matched to a gene: 7. This CDR3 comprises 14 residues. CDR3 region: CASIPTGGFEKLFF. In nucleotides, the CDR3 is TGTGCCAGCATTCCGACAGGGGGTTTTGAAAAACTGTTTTTT.

This clonotype was observed at least ten times. The V gene is TRBV24-1, the J gene TRBJ1-2, with D possibly TRBD1 on 6 matching bases. The CDR3 sequence is 15 residues long. Trimming shortened V by 0 bases and J by 2 bases, and 9 bases separated the two germline ends. CDR1 KGHDR and CDR2 SFDVKD come from the germline V gene. CDR3 DNA: TGTGCCACCAGTGATTTGGAGGGGGGCAACTATGGCTACACCTTC. Translated: CATSDLEGGNYGYTF.

The chain recombines TRBV20-1 with TRBJ2-7; 8 bases fit TRBD2. This CDR3 spans 12 amino acids. Germline CDR1 is DFQATT and CDR2 is SNEGSKA (reference sequence). J gave up 5 bases and V 3 bases, and 3 bases lay outside the gene matches. CDR3 amino acids: CSASGGADEQYF. CDR3 DNA sequence: TGCAGTGCTAGCGGGGGGGCGGACGAGCAGTACTTC.

This clonotype was seen just once. The genes are TRBV2 and TRBJ2-5, with 11 positions matching TRBD2. The CDR3 totals 15 residues. V was clipped by 4 bases and J by 2 bases; unmatched bases: 3. In germline, CDR1 is SNHLY, CDR2 FYNNEI. The CDR3 nucleotides read TGTGCCAGCAGTGGACTAGCGGGGATGCAAGAGACCCAGTACTTC. This translates into CASSGLAGMQETQYF.

This rearrangement joins TRBV7-2 to TRBJ1-3, with 8 bases aligning to TRBD1. The germline V gene encodes CDR1 SGHTA and CDR2 FQGNSA. The length of the CDR3 is 14 residues. The trim removed 5 bases at V and 4 bases at J, leaving 4 bases unmatched. CDR3 amino acids: CASSTWDRGNTIYF. For the CDR3, the DNA is TGTGCCAGCAGCACATGGGACAGGGGAAACACCATATATTTT. The full variable domain, its missing parts supplied by reference TRBV7-2 and TRBJ1-3, is GAGVSQSPSNKVTEKGKDVELRCDPISGHTALYWYRQSLGQGLEFLIYFQGNSAPDKSGLPSDRFSAERTGGSVSTLTIQRTQQEDSAVYLCASSTWDRGNTIYFGEGSWLTVV.

The chain uses TRBV11-2 and TRBJ1-5; possible D gene TRBD1, 5 bases. Per the germline V gene, CDR1 is SGHAT and CDR2 is FQNNGV. The CDR3 extends over 13 amino acids. Between the trimmed V and J ends, which lost 5 bases and 6 bases, there was a span of 11 bases. The CDR3, as DNA: TGTGCCAGCAGCGGTTTGGGGACTCAGCCCCAGCATTTT. It yields the protein CASSGLGTQPQHF.